This T cell receptor beta chain was captured by sequencing in a study of response to subunit inactivated influenza vaccine. TCRdb called the RT-PCR reads again in MiXCR, with one record for every CDR3 protein. The table has about 520,000 distinct CDR3 sequences, 7.2% seen once. Study-wide results and caveats: The authors put forward the suggestion that each seasonal influenza vaccination may bring in only a limited number of new T cells.

V lost 3 bases to trimming and J lost 6 bases; unmatched junction nucleotides: 17. The length of the CDR3 is 18 residues. This clonotype was seen only a few times. Its antigen is not known. The origin of this receptor is a man aged 50 to 69 who received an inactivated influenza vaccine. This chain uses TRBV12-3 or TRBV12-4 with TRBJ2-3; TRBD2 aligns across 8 bases. The sample consisted of PBMCs from blood, taken less than 30 months after vaccination. CDR3 sequence: CASSFPWAGGRSADTQYF. In DNA form, the CDR3 reads TGTGCCAGCAGTTTCCCCTGGGCGGGGGGAAGGAGTGCGGATACGCAGTATTTT.